This note documents a single T cell receptor beta chain sequence. The antigen is unknown. Treatment of the sample: oral pan-JAK inhibitor, 5-10 mg twice daily. Isolation of CD4+ and CD8+ T cells from PBMCs was achieved by sorting. Looked up from germline, CDR1 is LNHNV and CDR2 is YYDKDF (reference sequence). V lost 0 bases and J lost 4, with 10 bases in between. The CDR3 has 15 residues. This sample stems from a study of CD8+ T cells in alopecia areata. The sequencing template was cDNA reverse transcribed from extracted RNA. The repertoire was sequenced with immunoSEQ multiplex PCR; TCRdb's copy has only in-frame clones and lacks some. The profile shows around 200,000 clones, around three fifths of them singletons. Study-wide points: Alphabeta T cells residing in normal skin are also sequenced in scalp samples. Patients shared TCRs less clearly than mice did, possibly for HLA-related reasons.

The chain recombines TRBV15 with TRBJ1-5; a weak D match, TRBD1 (6 bases). The receptor was derived from a human donor with alopecia areata. Sample: CD8+ T cells sorted from blood, taken at week 24, from a patient treated with tofacitinib. The CDR3 protein is CATSRDGQLNQPQHF. In DNA, the CDR3 is TGTGCCACCAGCAGAGATGGACAGCTTAATCAGCCCCAGCATTTT.